This TCR beta chain stems from a study of T cell repertoires in cytomegalovirus infection. Overall study: An indication of both CMV infection and matching HLA type came from public TCR beta signatures. General study results and limits: The study identified carriers of CMV plus the relevant HLA from cumulative public TCR beta family frequency. The ex vivo response was dominated by HLA-C-restricted CMV-specific TCR beta clonotypes.

This clonotype was counted ten times or more. Its target is unknown. MiXCR, run by TCRdb on the reads, gives a single entry per CDR3 protein. The sample lists some 350,000 distinct CDR3 sequences, over 15% occurring once. The origin of this receptor is a human donor in good health (CMV status not recorded). Some clones in this sample may be carry-over from other donors' samples. Source material: PBMCs.

In DNA form, the CDR3 reads TGTGCCAGCAGTCCGCCGGGACAGGGGGCCTACGAGCAGTACTTC. Translated, it gives CASSPPGQGAYEQYF. This rearrangement joins TRBV28 to TRBJ2-7, with 11 bases lining up with TRBD1. The J segment lost 2 bases and the V segment lost 5 bases, leaving 5 bases of the junction unmatched. The CDR3 runs to 15 residues. Germline V lookup: CDR1 MDHEN, CDR2 SYDVKM.